The 16 T cell receptor beta chains below all came from one sample that was sequenced in a study of T cell repertoires in cytomegalovirus infection. Via MiXCR, TCRdb re-called the reads, giving one row per CDR3 protein. The data contain more than 350,000 distinct CDR3 sequences, about a third of them seen just once; the ten biggest clones take up 12% to 15%. The material sequenced was PBMCs. Every receptor here comes from a human donor in good health (CMV status not recorded). Some clones in this sample may be carry-over from other donors' samples.

This clonotype was seen only a few times. The V gene is TRBV7-6, the J gene TRBJ1-4; no clear D. V dropped 6 bases and J dropped 4 bases, with 18 bases sitting between them. Germline CDR1 SGHVS, CDR2 FNYEAQ. The CDR3 runs to 16 residues. The CDR3 spells CASRSLTRPHNEKLFF. CDR3 in DNA: TGTGCCAGCAGGAGTCTTACAAGGCCCCATAATGAAAAACTGTTTTTT.

The rearrangement uses TRBV6-1 and TRBJ2-7; 11 bases align to TRBD1. V trimming: 6 bases; J trimming: 3 bases; junction bases outside the gene matches: 7. Germline CDR1 is MNHNS and CDR2 is SASEGT. This CDR3 contains 15 residues. CDR3 sequence (DNA): TGTGCCAGCAGCGTATCCGGGACAGGGGGCTACGAGCAGTACTTC. Translating gives CASSVSGTGGYEQYF.

Here the CDR3 DNA reads TGCAGTGCTAGTTCGGGGGGCGGGGGGGGGTACGAGCAGTACTTC. Residues: CSASSGGGGGYEQYF. This chain links TRBV20-1 with TRBJ2-7; 9 positions match TRBD2. Trimming removed 3 bases from V and 4 bases from J; junction bases left unmatched: 10. The CDR3 is 15 residues long. Germline CDR1 and CDR2: DFQATT and SNEGSKA (reference sequence).

This clonotype was seen a few times. V is TRBV11-1 and J is TRBJ2-7; 9 bases line up with TRBD2. The CDR3 is made up of 14 amino acids. Trimming cost V 6 bases and J 3 bases; bases outside gene matches: 6. Germline loops: CDR1 SGHAT, CDR2 FQDESV (reference sequence). The DNA for the CDR3 is TGTGCCAGCAGTCGCCTAGCGGGGAGCTACGAGCAGTACTTC. It encodes CASSRLAGSYEQYF.

This clonotype was detected ten times or more. This sequence joins TRBV7-8 and TRBJ1-5, with 7 nucleotides matching TRBD1. The J segment lost 4 bases and the V segment lost 1 base, leaving 1 base of the junction unmatched. Germline CDR1 is SGHVS and CDR2 is FQNEAQ. The CDR3 runs to 14 residues. The CDR3 region is CASSLGDSNQPQHF. CDR3 DNA sequence: TGTGCCAGCAGCTTAGGGGACAGTAATCAGCCCCAGCATTTT.

The CDR3 sequence: CASSPRDYSYEQYF. In nucleotides, the CDR3 is TGTGCCAGCAGCCCTCGGGACTACTCCTACGAGCAGTACTTC. The gene calls are TRBV11-2 and TRBJ2-7; 7 bases align to TRBD2. Germline trimming cut 5 bases from V and 0 bases from J; bases unmatched to any gene: 4. The CDR3 is made up of 14 amino acids. Germline V gene sequence: CDR1 SGHAT, CDR2 FQNNGV.

This clonotype was counted many times. The rearrangement joins TRBV19 to TRBJ1-2; 12 positions match TRBD1. Per the germline V gene, CDR1 is LNHDA and CDR2 is SQIVND (reference sequence). CDR3 size: 15 residues. Trimming took 5 bases from V and 8 from J; bases not matched to a gene: 9. Here the CDR3 DNA reads TGTGCCAGTAGTCCCACCCGGGACAGGGGGCCGGGCTACACCTTC. Encoded protein: CASSPTRDRGPGYTF. The whole variable domain, remainder taken from reference TRBV19 and TRBJ1-2, is DGGITQSPKYLFRKEGQNVTLSCEQNLNHDAMYWYRQDPGQGLRLIYYSQIVNDFQKGDIAEGYSVSREKKESFPLTVTSAQKNPTAFYLCASSPTRDRGPGYTFGSGTRLTVV.

The CDR3 region has the DNA TGCGCCAGCAGCAGAGAGACAGGGGTGAACACTGAAGCTTTCTTT. Translating gives CASSRETGVNTEAFF. V usage is TRBV5-1 and J usage is TRBJ1-1; 8 nucleotides line up with TRBD1. The J segment lost 0 bases and the V segment lost 4 bases, leaving 5 bases of the junction unmatched. In germline, CDR1 is SGHRS, CDR2 YFSETQ. The CDR3 is 15 amino acids.

The chain recombines TRBV6-6 with TRBJ2-7; the D gene is possibly TRBD1 (6 bases). This CDR3 comprises 15 residues. The V end was cut by 0 bases, the J end by 7 bases, with 16 bases between. Germline V gives CDR1 MNHNY, CDR2 SVGAGI (reference sequence). The CDR3 spells CASSYSGAQGGEQYF. The CDR3 bases are TGTGCCAGCAGTTACTCGGGGGCTCAAGGCGGGGAGCAGTACTTC.

This clonotype has a handful of counts. J is TRBJ1-1 and V is TRBV6-5; TRBD1 is a possible D gene (5 bases). This CDR3 contains 14 residues. Trimming shortened V by 3 bases and J by 11 bases, and 19 bases separated the two germline ends. Germline V gives CDR1 MNHEY, CDR2 SVGAGI. CDR3 amino acids: CASSYRRDSGGAFF. CDR3 nucleotides: TGTGCCAGCAGTTATCGCCGGGACTCTGGGGGGGCTTTCTTT.

The chain carries TRBV20-1 and TRBJ1-2; 9 bases are shared with TRBD1. The V gene end was trimmed by 3 bases and the J gene end by 7 bases; junction bases not matched to a gene: 3. Germline lookup yields CDR1 DFQATT and CDR2 SNEGSKA (reference sequence). The CDR3 contains 12 residues. In DNA, the CDR3 is TGCAGTGCTAGGGGACAGGGCGGTGGCTACACCTTC. Translating gives CSARGQGGGYTF.

J is TRBJ1-6 and V is TRBV12-3 or TRBV12-4; unclear D gene. The CDR3 loop spans 14 amino acids. Trimming left V 3 bases short and J 5 bases short, with 8 bases between. CDR3 residues: CASSFRGNNSPLHF. The CDR3 DNA reads TGTGCCAGCAGTTTCCGAGGAAATAATTCACCCCTCCACTTT.

The chain has TRBV29-1 and TRBJ2-2; D might be TRBD2 (7 bases). The V gene's germline CDR1 is SQVTM and CDR2 ANQGSEA. This CDR3 has 16 residues. The CDR3 nucleotides read TGCAGATCCGAGGGGCCGGGGGGCAGAATCGCCGGGGAGCTGTTTTTT. Its protein is CRSEGPGGRIAGELFF.

This clonotype was counted many times. The genes are TRBV7-3 and TRBJ2-7; possible D gene TRBD2, 5 bases. Germline-derived CDR1 and CDR2 are SGHTA and FQGTGA. CDR3 length: 12 amino acids. The germline V and J ends were trimmed by 6 bases and 6 bases, with 12 bases remaining between them. CDR3 residues: CASSPEGGEQYF. In DNA form, the CDR3 reads TGTGCCAGCAGTCCCGAGGGCGGCGAGCAGTACTTC.

The chain recombines TRBV7-9 with TRBJ2-3, with 8 bases fitting TRBD1. Germline CDR1 and CDR2: SEHNR and FQNEAQ (reference sequence). V was clipped by 5 bases and J by 6 bases; unmatched bases: 1. This CDR3 has 12 amino acids. CDR3 loop: CASSDRGDTQYF. The CDR3 DNA is TGTGCCAGCAGCGACAGGGGTGATACGCAGTATTTT.

In its sample, this clonotype was seen a few times. For the CDR3, the DNA is TGCAGTGCTGTGACGGGGATAGGGGGCAATCAGCCCCAGCATTTT. Translation gives CSAVTGIGGNQPQHF. The genes are TRBV20-1 and TRBJ1-5; tentative D call: TRBD1 (5 bases). This CDR3 has 15 residues. Trimming left V 5 bases short and J 2 bases short, with 16 bases between. Germline V gene lookup returns CDR1 DFQATT and CDR2 SNEGSKA (reference sequence).